The clone carrying this T cell receptor (beta chain) was picked up one time. The entry originates in a study of technical replicates of blood from a handful of donors. Here immunoSEQ multiplex PCR was the method, and the copy in TCRdb shows in-frame clones only, minus some. In the table there are around 60,000 clones, nearly 95% of which are singletons. CDR1 and CDR2 from the germline V gene are MNHGY and SAAAGT. The CDR3 totals 12 residues. Trimming removed 10 bases from V and 3 bases from J, with 13 bases in between. The sample taken for sequencing was PBMCs. The source is a human donor in good health. Some clones in this sample may be carry-over from other donors' samples. The chain joins TRBV6-8 to TRBJ2-7; a weak D match, TRBD1 (6 bases). In nucleotides, the CDR3 is TGTGCCACCCTCAGGGACATCTACGAGCAGTACTTC. Encoded protein: CATLRDIYEQYF.